The subject of this entry is one TCR beta chain. Its antigen remains unknown. The source of the sample is a study of CD8+CD57+ T cells in acquired aplastic anemia. At the level of the study: The average for DNA from sorted CD4+ and CD8+ cells was roughly 3 ug.

Study results and caveats: Patients were compared with controls for CD8+ Simpson's diversity, and no significant difference emerged.

The germline V gene has CDR1 SGDLS and CDR2 YYNGEE. Trimming shortened V by 5 bases and J by 4 bases, and 13 bases separated the two germline ends. The length of the CDR3 is 13 residues. Patients chosen for sequencing had CD8+CD57+ cells that had expanded, as shown by flow cytometry. The study sampled blood from patients who had received no therapy. Template material for TCR beta VDJ and CDR3 profiling consisted of genomic DNA. One entry per CDR3 protein results from TCRdb running MiXCR on the reads. The sample has about 470,000 distinct CDR3 sequences; around 33% are singletons. The TCR was taken from a human donor with aplastic anemia. The V gene is TRBV9, the J gene TRBJ2-7, with D unclear. What was sequenced was sorted CD4+, CD8+, or CD8+CD57+ T cells (not recorded which) from PBMCs. CDR3 in DNA: TGTGCCAGCAGTTACGAGAGGCAGTACGAGCAGTACTTC. It is translated as CASSYERQYEQYF.